The entry below describes one TCR beta chain. The sample comes from a study of immune characterization of retroperitoneal liposarcoma. MiXCR, run by TCRdb on the PCR reads, gives a single entry per CDR3 protein. This repertoire shows fewer than 13,000 distinct CDR3 sequences, around a quarter found once; its top ten account for around 8%. The germline CDR1 and CDR2 sequences are SGHAT and FQNNGV. The CDR3 is made up of 14 amino acids. The chain is built from TRBV11-2 and TRBJ2-1; possible D gene TRBD2, 5 bases. Judging by the DNA end, TRBJ2-7 fits better; the J call may be wrong. The specimen sequenced was tumor tissue. The source is a male donor with retroperitoneal liposarcoma. The CDR3 DNA is TGTGCCAGCAGCCGCCAACTAGGGTTCTACGAGCAGTACTTC. Its protein product is CASSRQLGFYEQYF.